This entry lists 5 T cell receptor beta chains sequenced from one sample in a study of CD8+CD57+ T cells in acquired aplastic anemia. TCR beta VDJ and CDR3 were profiled, and genomic DNA was the template. MiXCR, applied by TCRdb to the reads, yields one record per CDR3 protein. The sample has around 180,000 distinct CDR3 sequences; over 60% are singletons. The sample consisted of sorted CD4+, CD8+, or CD8+CD57+ T cells (not recorded which) from PBMCs. The origin of the receptors is a human donor with severe aplastic anemia or a healthy control (not recorded which).

This chain uses TRBV24-1 with TRBJ2-1; 8 positions match TRBD1. The CDR3 totals 17 residues. Trimming cost V 3 bases and J 1 base; bases outside gene matches: 7. Germline V lookup: CDR1 KGHDR, CDR2 SFDVKD. The CDR3 sequence is CATSDVTGVASYNEQFF. The CDR3 DNA reads TGTGCCACCAGTGATGTGACAGGGGTAGCGTCCTACAATGAGCAGTTCTTC.

This clonotype was seen a few times. The J gene is TRBJ1-4, the V gene TRBV7-9; 9 bases match TRBD1. V gave up 1 base and J gave up 12 bases; unmatched junction bases: 9. CDR1 is SEHNR and CDR2 is FQNEAQ in the germline V gene (reference sequence). This CDR3 has 15 residues. The CDR3 nucleotides read TGTGCCAGCAGCTTAGTCACAGGGGGCTCATTGGAACTGTTTTTT. Encoded protein: CASSLVTGGSLELFF.

This clonotype has just one count. Mismatch with germline at one junction end may stem from a read error. The chain recombines TRBV9 with TRBJ2-1, with TRBD2 identical over 9 bases. CDR3 length: 16 residues. Germline V lookup: CDR1 SGDLS, CDR2 YYNGEE. CDR3: CDSSVGISGGRNEQSF. The DNA of the CDR3 is TGTGACAGCAGCGTAGGAATTAGCGGGGGCCGGAATGAGCAGTCCTTC.

The chain has TRBV24-1 and TRBJ1-2, with D possibly TRBD1 on 6 matching bases. The germline gives CDR1 KGHDR, CDR2 SFDVKD. This CDR3 has 14 residues. The V gene lost 5 bases and the J gene lost 4 bases, with 13 bases spanning the gap. CDR3 sequence reads: CATSAGTTLYGYTF. In nucleotides, the CDR3 is TGTGCCACCAGTGCCGGGACAACCCTCTATGGCTACACCTTC.

The rearrangement links TRBV5-1 to TRBJ2-3, with 10 positions matching TRBD2. Germline V gene sequence: CDR1 SGHRS, CDR2 YFSETQ. The CDR3 runs 15 residues. Trimming removed 0 bases from V and 5 bases from J; junction bases left unmatched: 3. CDR3 DNA: TGCGCCAGCAGCTTGGAAGGACTAGCGGTAGATACGCAGTATTTT. Translating gives CASSLEGLAVDTQYF. The entire variable domain, with the rest obtained from reference TRBV5-1 and TRBJ2-3, is as follows: KAGVTQTPRYLIKTRGQQVTLSCSPISGHRSVSWYQQTPGQGLQFLFEYFSETQRNKGNFPGRFSGRQFSNSRSEMNVSTLELGDSALYLCASSLEGLAVDTQYFGPGTRLTVL.